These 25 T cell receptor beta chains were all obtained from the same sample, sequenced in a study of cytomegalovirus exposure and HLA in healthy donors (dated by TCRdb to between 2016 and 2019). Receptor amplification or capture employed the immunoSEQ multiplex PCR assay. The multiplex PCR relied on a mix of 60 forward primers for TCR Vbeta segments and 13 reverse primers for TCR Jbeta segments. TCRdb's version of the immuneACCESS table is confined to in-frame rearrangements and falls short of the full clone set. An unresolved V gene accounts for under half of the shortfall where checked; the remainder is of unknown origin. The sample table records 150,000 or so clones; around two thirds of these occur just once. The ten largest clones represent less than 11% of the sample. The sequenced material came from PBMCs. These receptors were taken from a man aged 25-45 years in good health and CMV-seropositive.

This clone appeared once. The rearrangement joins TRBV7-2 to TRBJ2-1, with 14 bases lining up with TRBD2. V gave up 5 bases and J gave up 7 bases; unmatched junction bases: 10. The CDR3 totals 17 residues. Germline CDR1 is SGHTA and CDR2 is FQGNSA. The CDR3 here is CASSPGTSGSLWNEQFF. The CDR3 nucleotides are TGTGCCAGCAGCCCAGGGACTAGCGGGAGTCTTTGGAATGAGCAGTTCTTC.

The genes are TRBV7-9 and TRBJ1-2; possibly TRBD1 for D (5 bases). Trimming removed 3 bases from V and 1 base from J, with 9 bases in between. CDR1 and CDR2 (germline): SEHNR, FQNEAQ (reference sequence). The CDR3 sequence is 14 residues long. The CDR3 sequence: CASSFQGLNYGYTF. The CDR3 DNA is TGTGCCAGCAGCTTCCAGGGACTTAACTATGGCTACACCTTC.

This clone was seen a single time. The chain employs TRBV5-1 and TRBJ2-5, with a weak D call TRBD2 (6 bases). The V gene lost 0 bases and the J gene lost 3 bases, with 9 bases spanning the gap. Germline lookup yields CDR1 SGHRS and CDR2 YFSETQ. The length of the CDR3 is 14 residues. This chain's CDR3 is CASSLGPGEETQYF. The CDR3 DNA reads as TGCGCCAGCAGCTTGGGTCCGGGGGAAGAGACCCAGTACTTC. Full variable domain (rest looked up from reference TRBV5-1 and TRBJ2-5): KAGVTQTPRYLIKTRGQQVTLSCSPISGHRSVSWYQQTPGQGLQFLFEYFSETQRNKGNFPGRFSGRQFSNSRSEMNVSTLELGDSALYLCASSLGPGEETQYFGPGTRLLVL.

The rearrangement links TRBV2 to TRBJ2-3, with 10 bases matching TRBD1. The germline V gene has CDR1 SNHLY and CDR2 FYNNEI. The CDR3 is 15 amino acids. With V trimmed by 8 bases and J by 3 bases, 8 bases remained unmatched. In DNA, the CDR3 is TGTGCCAGCGGGGACCGGGACAGGGGTACAGATACGCAGTATTTT. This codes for CASGDRDRGTDTQYF.

This CDR3 reads CASSYLGERPYNEQFF. The CDR3 DNA follows: TGTGCCAGCAGTTACTTGGGCGAGCGGCCTTACAATGAGCAGTTCTTC. This rearrangement joins TRBV6-6 to TRBJ2-1, with D maybe TRBD2 (5 bases). V dropped 1 base and J dropped 4 bases, with 14 bases sitting between them. In germline, CDR1 is MNHNY, CDR2 SVGAGI (reference sequence). CDR3 length: 16 residues.

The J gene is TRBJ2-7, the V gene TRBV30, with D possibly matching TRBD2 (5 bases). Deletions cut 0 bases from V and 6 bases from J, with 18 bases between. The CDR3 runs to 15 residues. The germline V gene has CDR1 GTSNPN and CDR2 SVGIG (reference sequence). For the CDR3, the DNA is TGTGCCTGGAGTGTTTTCTTGCGGCCTCGGGGCGAGCAGTACTTC. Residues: CAWSVFLRPRGEQYF.

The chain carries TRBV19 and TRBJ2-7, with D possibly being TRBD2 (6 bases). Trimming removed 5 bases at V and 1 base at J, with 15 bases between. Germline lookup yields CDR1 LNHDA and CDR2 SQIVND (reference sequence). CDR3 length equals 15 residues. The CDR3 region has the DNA TGTGCCAGTAGTCGGGGGTGGGATATATCCTACGAGCAGTACTTC. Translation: CASSRGWDISYEQYF.

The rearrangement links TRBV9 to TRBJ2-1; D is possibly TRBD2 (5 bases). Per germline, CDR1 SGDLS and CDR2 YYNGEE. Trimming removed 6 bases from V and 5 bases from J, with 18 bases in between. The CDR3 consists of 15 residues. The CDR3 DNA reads TGTGCCAGCACCCAAAACCAGAGGGCCAACAATGAGCAGTTCTTC. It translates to CASTQNQRANNEQFF.

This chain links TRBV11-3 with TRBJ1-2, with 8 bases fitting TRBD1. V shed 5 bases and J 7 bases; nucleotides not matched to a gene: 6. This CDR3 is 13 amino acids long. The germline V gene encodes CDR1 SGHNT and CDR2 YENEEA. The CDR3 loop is CASSTRQGSGYTF. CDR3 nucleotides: TGTGCCAGCAGCACACGACAGGGGTCTGGCTACACCTTC.

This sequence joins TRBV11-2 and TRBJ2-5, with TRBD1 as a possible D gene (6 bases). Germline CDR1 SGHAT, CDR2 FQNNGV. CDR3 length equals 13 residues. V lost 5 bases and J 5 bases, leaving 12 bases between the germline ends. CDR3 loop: CASSRTEGETQYF. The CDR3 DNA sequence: TGTGCCAGCAGCCGGACAGAAGGGGAGACCCAGTACTTC.

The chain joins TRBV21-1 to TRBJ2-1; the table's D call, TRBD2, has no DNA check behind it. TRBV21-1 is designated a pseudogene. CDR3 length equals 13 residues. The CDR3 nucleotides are TGTGCCAGCAGACGAGACCCCGGGTTTGAGCAGTTCTTC. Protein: CASRRDPGFEQFF.

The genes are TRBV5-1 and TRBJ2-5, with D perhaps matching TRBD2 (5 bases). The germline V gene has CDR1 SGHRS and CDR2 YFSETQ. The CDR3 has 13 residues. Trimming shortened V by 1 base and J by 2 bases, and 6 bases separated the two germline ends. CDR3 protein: CASSLSGQETQYF. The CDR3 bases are TGCGCCAGCAGCTTGAGCGGACAAGAGACCCAGTACTTC.

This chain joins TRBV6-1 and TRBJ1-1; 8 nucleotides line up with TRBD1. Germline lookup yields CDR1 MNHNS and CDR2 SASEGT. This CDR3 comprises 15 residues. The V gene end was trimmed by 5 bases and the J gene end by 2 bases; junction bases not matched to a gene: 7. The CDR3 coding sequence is TGTGCCAGCAGTAGATGGACAGGGCCCAACACTGAAGCTTTCTTT. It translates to CASSRWTGPNTEAFF.

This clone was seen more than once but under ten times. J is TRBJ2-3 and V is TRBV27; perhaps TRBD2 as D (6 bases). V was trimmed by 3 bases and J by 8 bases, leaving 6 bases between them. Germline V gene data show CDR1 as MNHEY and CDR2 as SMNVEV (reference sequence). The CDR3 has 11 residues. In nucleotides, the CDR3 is TGTGCCAGCAGTTTGGGGGGTACGCAGTATTTT. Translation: CASSLGGTQYF.

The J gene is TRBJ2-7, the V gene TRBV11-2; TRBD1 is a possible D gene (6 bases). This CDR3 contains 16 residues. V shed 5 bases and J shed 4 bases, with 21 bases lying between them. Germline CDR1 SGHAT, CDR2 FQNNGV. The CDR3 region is CASSRARAGDLYEQYF. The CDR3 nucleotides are TGTGCCAGCAGCAGAGCTAGGGCAGGGGACCTTTACGAGCAGTACTTC.

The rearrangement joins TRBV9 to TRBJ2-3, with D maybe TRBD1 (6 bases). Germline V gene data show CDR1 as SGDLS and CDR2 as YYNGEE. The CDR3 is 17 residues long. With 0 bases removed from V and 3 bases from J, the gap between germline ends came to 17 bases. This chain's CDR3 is CASSVGSGLGQTDTQYF. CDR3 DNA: TGTGCCAGCAGCGTAGGCTCAGGACTGGGACAAACAGATACGCAGTATTTT.

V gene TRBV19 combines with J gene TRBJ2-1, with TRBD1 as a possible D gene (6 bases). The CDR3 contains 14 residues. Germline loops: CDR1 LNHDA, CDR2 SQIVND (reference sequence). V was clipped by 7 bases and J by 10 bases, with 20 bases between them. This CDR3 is CASTMGQDGWEQFF. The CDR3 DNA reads TGTGCCAGTACCATGGGACAAGATGGATGGGAGCAGTTCTTC.

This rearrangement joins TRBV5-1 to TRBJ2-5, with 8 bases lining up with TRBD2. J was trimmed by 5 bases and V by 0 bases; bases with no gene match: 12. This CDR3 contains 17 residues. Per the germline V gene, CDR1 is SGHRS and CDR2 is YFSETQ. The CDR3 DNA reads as TGCGCCAGCAGCTTGGGCACTAGCGGAGGGGCGAGTGAGACCCAGTACTTC. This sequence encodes CASSLGTSGGASETQYF.

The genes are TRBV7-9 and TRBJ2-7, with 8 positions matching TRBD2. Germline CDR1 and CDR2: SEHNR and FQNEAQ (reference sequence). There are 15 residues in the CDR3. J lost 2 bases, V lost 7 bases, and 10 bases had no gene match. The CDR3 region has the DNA TGTGCCAGCACCCCGGGGGGGGCTGGAACCTACGAGCAGTACTTC. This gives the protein CASTPGGAGTYEQYF.

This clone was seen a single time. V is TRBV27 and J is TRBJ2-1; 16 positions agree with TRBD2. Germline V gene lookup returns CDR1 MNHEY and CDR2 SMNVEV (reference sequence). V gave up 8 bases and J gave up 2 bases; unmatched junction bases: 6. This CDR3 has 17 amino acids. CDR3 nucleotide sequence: TGTGCCAGCGTGGGGACTAGCGGGAGGGCCCCCTACAATGAGCAGTTCTTC. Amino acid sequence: CASVGTSGRAPYNEQFF.

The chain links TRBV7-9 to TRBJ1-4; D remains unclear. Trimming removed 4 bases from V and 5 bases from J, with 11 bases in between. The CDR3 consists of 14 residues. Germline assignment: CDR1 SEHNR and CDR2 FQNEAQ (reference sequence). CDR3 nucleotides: TGTGCCAGCAGCTCCGGGAGATCCAATGAAAAACTGTTTTTT. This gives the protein CASSSGRSNEKLFF.

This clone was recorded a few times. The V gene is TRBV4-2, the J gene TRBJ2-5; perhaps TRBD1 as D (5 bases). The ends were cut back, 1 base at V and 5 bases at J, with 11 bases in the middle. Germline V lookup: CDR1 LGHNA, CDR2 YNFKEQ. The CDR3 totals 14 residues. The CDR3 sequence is CASSQVAKGETQYF. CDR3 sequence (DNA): TGTGCCAGCAGCCAAGTGGCAAAGGGGGAGACCCAGTACTTC.

For the CDR3, the DNA is TGTGCCAGCGAGCCGGGACAGCCACTTTTTAGCGGCGACGAGCAGTACTTC. Residues: CASEPGQPLFSGDEQYF. The chain carries TRBV5-8 and TRBJ2-7, with a weak D call TRBD1 (7 bases). Trimming removed 7 bases from V and 5 bases from J, with 28 bases in between. The CDR3 contains 17 residues. The germline V gene encodes CDR1 SGHTS and CDR2 YDEGEE.

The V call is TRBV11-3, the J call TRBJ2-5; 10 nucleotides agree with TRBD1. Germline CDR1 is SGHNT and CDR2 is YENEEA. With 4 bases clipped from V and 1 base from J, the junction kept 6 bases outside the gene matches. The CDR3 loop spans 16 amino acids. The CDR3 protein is CASSSAGTGAQETQYF. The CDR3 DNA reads TGTGCCAGCAGCTCAGCCGGGACAGGGGCCCAAGAGACCCAGTACTTC. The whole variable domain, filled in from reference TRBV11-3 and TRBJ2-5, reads EAGVVQSPRYKIIEKKQPVAFWCNPISGHNTLYWYLQNLGQGPELLIRYENEEAVDDSQLPKDRFSAERLKGVDSTLKIQPAELGDSAVYLCASSSAGTGAQETQYFGPGTRLLVL.

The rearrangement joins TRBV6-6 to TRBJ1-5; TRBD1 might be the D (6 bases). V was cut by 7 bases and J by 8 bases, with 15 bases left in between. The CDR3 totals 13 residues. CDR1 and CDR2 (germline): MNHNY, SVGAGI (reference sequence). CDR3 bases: TGTGCCAGCACCCCACCCCCAGGGGAGCCCCAGCATTTT. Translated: CASTPPPGEPQHF.